Shown below are 8 T cell receptor beta chains from a single sample sequenced in a study of T cell responses to AZD1222 COVID-19 vaccine. The table came from immunoSEQ multiplex PCR; TCRdb's copy has only in-frame clones and leaves some out. The sample carries 110,000 to 150,000 clones, approximately 92% recorded once. This specimen consisted of peripheral blood, obtained 28 days after the second AZD1222 dose. These receptors were taken from an adult who received the AZD1222 COVID-19 vaccine.

V gene TRBV12-5 combines with J gene TRBJ2-1; D possibly corresponds to TRBD2 (6 bases). CDR1 is LGHNT and CDR2 is FRNRAP in the germline V gene. This CDR3 contains 13 residues. The V end lost 9 bases, the J end lost 4 bases, and 13 bases lay between the germline ends. The CDR3 DNA sequence: TGTGCTAGCCGAGGAGGGGCGTACAATGAGCAGTTCTTC. Protein product: CASRGGAYNEQFF. Full variable domain (remainder filled in from reference TRBV12-5 and TRBJ2-1): DARVTQTPRHKVTEMGQEVTMRCQPILGHNTVFWYRQTMMQGLELLAYFRNRAPLDDSGMPKDRFSAEMPDATLATLKIQPSEPRDSAVYFCASRGGAYNEQFFGPGTRLTVL.

The rearrangement uses TRBV5-4 and TRBJ2-6; TRBD2 matches at 12 bases. The CDR3 loop spans 19 amino acids. The ends lost 2 bases at V and 2 bases at J; junction bases unmatched: 8. The V gene's germline CDR1 is SGHNT and CDR2 YYREEE (reference sequence). The CDR3, as DNA: TGTGCCAGCAGCTTAACTAGCGGGAGGTTCTTAGCTGGGGCCAACGTCCTGACTTTC. It specifies CASSLTSGRFLAGANVLTF.

The chain recombines TRBV3-1 (or the pseudogene TRBV3-2) with TRBJ1-5, with a possible D match to TRBD1 (5 bases). V lost 7 bases to trimming and J lost 7 bases, with 20 bases between them. This CDR3 has 15 amino acids. Germline V CDR1 and CDR2: LGHDT, YNNKEL (reference sequence). The CDR3 reads CASTQGTWGGQPQHF. The CDR3 DNA reads as TGTGCCAGCACACAAGGGACCTGGGGTGGCCAGCCCCAGCATTTT.

This chain connects TRBV5-5 to TRBJ2-1; 7 positions match TRBD2. The trim removed 5 bases at V and 2 bases at J, leaving 13 bases unmatched. The CDR3 covers 17 residues. CDR1 SGHKS and CDR2 YYEKEE come from the germline V gene (reference sequence). The chain's CDR3 is CASRVFSGGTTYNEQFF. The DNA of the CDR3 is TGTGCCAGCAGAGTATTTTCGGGGGGAACGACCTACAATGAGCAGTTCTTC.

The V and J genes are TRBV9 and TRBJ2-3, with 14 bases lining up with TRBD2. Germline trimming cut 3 bases from V and 4 bases from J; bases unmatched to any gene: 7. CDR1 and CDR2 (germline): SGDLS, YYNGEE. This CDR3 spans 17 amino acids. The CDR3 sequence: CASSAWTSGRRADTQYF. The CDR3 DNA sequence: TGTGCCAGCAGCGCCTGGACTAGCGGGAGGAGGGCAGATACGCAGTATTTT. Together with reference TRBV9 and TRBJ2-3, the CDR3 gives the full variable domain: DSGVTQTPKHLITATGQRVTLRCSPRSGDLSVYWYQQSLDQGLQFLIQYYNGEERAKGNILERFSAQQFPDLHSELNLSSLELGDSALYFCASSAWTSGRRADTQYFGPGTRLTVL.

This clone was observed once. The chain is built from TRBV6-4 and TRBJ1-2; D is uncertain. The germline gives CDR1 MRHNA, CDR2 SNTAGT. This CDR3 has 13 residues. The V end lost 4 bases, the J end lost 2 bases, and 8 bases lay between the germline ends. CDR3 sequence (DNA): TGTGCCAGCAGTGTCGGGTTCAACTATGGCTACACCTTC. It codes for CASSVGFNYGYTF.

The V gene is TRBV20-1, the J gene TRBJ1-1; D not resolved. Germline V gene sequence: CDR1 DFQATT, CDR2 SNEGSKA (reference sequence). V lost 5 bases and J 7 bases, leaving 8 bases between the germline ends. The CDR3 loop spans 10 amino acids. In DNA, the CDR3 is TGCAGTGCTCGCCCCAATGAAGCTTTCTTT. This sequence encodes CSARPNEAFF.

This chain links TRBV5-1 with TRBJ1-1, with unresolved D. Trimming shortened V by 3 bases and J by 0 bases, and 9 bases separated the two germline ends. Looked up from germline, CDR1 is SGHRS and CDR2 is YFSETQ. This CDR3 has 14 amino acids. In nucleotides, the CDR3 is TGCGCCAGCAGCTCCTCGGGCCTGAACACTGAAGCTTTCTTT. Its translation: CASSSSGLNTEAFF.